The present TCR beta chain was sequenced within a study of control samples from healthy donors and cancer patients. Germline-derived CDR1 and CDR2 are SNHLY and FYNNEI. V was clipped by 4 bases and J by 1 base; unmatched bases: 3. There are 15 residues in the CDR3. Assay used: immunoSEQ multiplex PCR; TCRdb lists only in-frame clones, some missing. The sample lists roughly 130,000 clones, about 93% seen once, with over 2% in the top ten. Sequencing was done on a sample of blood. The clonotype originates from a man between 18 and 29 years old in good health. The chain couples TRBV2 to TRBJ2-2; 7 bases are a match to TRBD2. The CDR3 nucleotides read TGTGCCAGCAGTGTGGGGAGGGGGAACACCGGGGAGCTGTTTTTT. It codes for CASSVGRGNTGELFF.